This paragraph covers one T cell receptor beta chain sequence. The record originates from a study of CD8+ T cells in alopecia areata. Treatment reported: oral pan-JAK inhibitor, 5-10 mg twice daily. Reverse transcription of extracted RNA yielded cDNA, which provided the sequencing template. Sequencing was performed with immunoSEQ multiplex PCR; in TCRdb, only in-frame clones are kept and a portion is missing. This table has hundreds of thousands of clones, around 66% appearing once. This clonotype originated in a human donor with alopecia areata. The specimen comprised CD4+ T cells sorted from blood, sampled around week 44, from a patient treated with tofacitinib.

The CDR3 nucleotides read TGTGCCAGCAGCCAAGAGCGGGGGGGCGTCTCCTACAATGAGCAGTTCTTC. Translated, it gives CASSQERGGVSYNEQFF. The chain combines TRBV4-2 with TRBJ2-1; TRBD2 matches at 9 bases. The V gene end was trimmed by 0 bases and the J gene end by 0 bases; junction bases not matched to a gene: 3. The CDR3 sequence is 17 residues long. In germline, CDR1 is LGHNA, CDR2 YNFKEQ.